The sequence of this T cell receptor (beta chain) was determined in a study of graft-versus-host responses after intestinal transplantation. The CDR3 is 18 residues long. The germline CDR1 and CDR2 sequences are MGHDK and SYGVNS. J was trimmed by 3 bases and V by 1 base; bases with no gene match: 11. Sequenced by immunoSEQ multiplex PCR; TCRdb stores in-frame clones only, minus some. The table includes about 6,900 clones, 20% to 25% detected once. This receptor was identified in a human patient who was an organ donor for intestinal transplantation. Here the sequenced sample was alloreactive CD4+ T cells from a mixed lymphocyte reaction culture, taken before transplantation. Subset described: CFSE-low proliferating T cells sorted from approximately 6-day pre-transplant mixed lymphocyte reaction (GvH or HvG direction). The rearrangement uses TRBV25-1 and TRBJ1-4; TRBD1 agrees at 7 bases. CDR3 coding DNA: TGTGCCAGCAGTGAATGGGCAGGGGGGGATTTGGCTAATGAAAAACTGTTTTTT. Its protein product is CASSEWAGGDLANEKLFF. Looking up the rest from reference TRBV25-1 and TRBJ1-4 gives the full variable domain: EADIYQTPRYLVIGTGKKITLECSQTMGHDKMYWYQQDPGMELHLIHYSYGVNSTEKGDLSSESTVSRIRTEHFPLTLESARPSHTSQYLCASSEWAGGDLANEKLFFGSGTQLSVL.